The subject of this entry is one TCR beta chain. It has no known antigen specificity. No base qualities exist here, and no much larger clone lies one base off it. Genomic DNA was extracted from sorted cells for sequencing of the TCRbeta CDR3 region. TCRbeta CDR3 regions were sequenced using the immunoSEQ Assay. In its TCRdb copy, this immuneACCESS table keeps in-frame sequences only and misses some clones. Where compared with another copy, unresolved V genes explain less than half of these, and the others have no known cause. This sample is represented by roughly 70,000 clones; about 85% of them were singletons. The biggest ten clones account for approximately 3.7% of the sample. These data are taken from a study of OX40 agonist ivuxolimab in advanced cancers. About the investigation overall: Ivuxolimab was an agonistic, fully human IgG2 monoclonal antibody directed against OX40 (CD134), a costimulatory receptor. Intravenous ivuxolimab was administered to patients every 2 weeks at six dose levels: 0.01, 0.1, 0.3, 1.5, 3 and 10 mg/kg. Of the approximately 53 patients in dose escalation, around 19 had hepatocellular carcinoma, some 15 had melanoma, 9 had renal cell carcinoma and 9 had head and neck cancer. A male proportion of nearly 85% and a mean age of roughly 55 years, ranging from 23 to 79, were recorded for the dose-escalation cohort. Patients were allowed to have had prior anti-PD-1, anti-PD-L1 or anti-CTLA-4 therapy, and more than 30% of the dose-escalation patients had previously received checkpoint inhibitors. Partial responses occurred in three dose-escalation patients, of whom one had hepatocellular carcinoma and two had cutaneous melanoma. Peripheral TCRbeta sequencing aimed to test whether ivuxolimab altered TCR sequence diversity and caused clonal T-cell expansion. The monotherapy dose-escalation portion (N = 52 patients) of the phase I ivuxolimab trial is reported in the paper.

V sheds 4 bases and J sheds 2 bases, leaving 7 bases between their ends. The CDR3, cysteine through phenylalanine, is 13 amino acids long. Of the read, only the CDR3 DNA is kept; its 39 bases are in frame from base 1. CDR1 MGHDK and CDR2 SYGVNS are derived from the germline V gene. The research as a whole found: Low levels of normalized T-cell clonal expansion were also seen in some patients who did not respond. Antigen specificity was not determined for the clonally expanded peripheral T cells. Clonal expansion of both CD4+ and CD8+ blood T cells was observed from baseline to week 6 at doses 0.1 to 3.0 mg/kg. After ivuxolimab, CD8+ T cells had more expanded clones than CD4+ T cells on average. In the 0.1-3.0 mg/kg groups, partial responders had among the lowest normalized peripheral clonal expansion, particularly in CD8+ T cells.

Patients with autoimmune disease history or receiving systemic immunosuppression were excluded from the trial. Peripheral blood for TCR sequencing was drawn from every dose cohort at baseline, at cycle 4 day 1 and at cycle 7 day 1. Samples were obtained from an open-label, multicenter, first-in-human phase I dose-escalation trial of ivuxolimab. Adults with locally advanced or metastatic melanoma, renal cell carcinoma, hepatocellular carcinoma or head and neck squamous cell carcinoma were enrolled in the trial. Before TCR sequencing, CD4+ and CD8+ T cells were separately sorted from peripheral blood.

The source is an adult with an advanced solid tumor such as melanoma, head and neck, liver or kidney cancer. The V and J segments used are TRBV25-1 and TRBJ2-3, with the D gene not confidently named. Source: CD4+ or CD8+ T cells sorted from blood, taken in a trial of the OX40 agonist ivuxolimab. This receptor carries the CDR3 CASSADSTDTQYF. The nucleotide sequence is TGTGCCAGCAGTGCCGACTCCACAGATACGCAGTATTTT.